This T cell receptor beta chain is drawn from a study of beta chain features in type 1 diabetes. Study-wide background: Cell yields, age and gender were similar between patients and healthy donors.

Overall study results and limits: In all four CD4+ subsets, TCRB CDR3 length was significantly, moderately reduced in type 1 diabetes.

Sequencing targeted expressed TCRB transcripts, as all isolated RNA had been reverse transcribed. Naive, central memory and regulatory T cell samples yielded approximately 3.3 million reads on average. Assay used: immunoSEQ multiplex PCR; TCRdb lists only in-frame clones, some missing. This sample has about 230,000 clones; 9.6% occur once, and the top ten carry about 0.03%. The V end was cut by 2 bases, the J end by 3 bases, with 13 bases between. The germline V gene encodes CDR1 SGHRS and CDR2 YFSETQ. CDR3 length: 15 amino acids. Only a few counts were recorded for this clone. Its target is not known.

The source is a woman aged 18-29 years in good health. The sequenced material came from naive CD4+ T cells from blood. The chain is built from TRBV5-1 and TRBJ2-3; D unresolved. The CDR3: CASSLLNAITDTQYF. The CDR3 coding sequence is TGCGCCAGCAGCTTACTCAACGCCATAACAGATACGCAGTATTTT.